This TCR beta chain was sequenced during a study of beta chain features in type 1 diabetes. About the research overall: Sorted cells numbering under 110 million were examined across all samples.

One heparinised draw, averaging roughly 110 mL, was taken per donor. Markers CD45RO/CCR7/CD25/CD127/CD95/CD27 served to sort CD4+ naive, central memory, regulatory and stem cell-like memory cells. Worth noting for this clone: Its cognate antigen is unknown.

Findings and caveats of the study: Within patients, naive, central memory and Treg TCRB repertoires seemed more similar than within healthy donors.

Reverse transcription of all isolated RNA meant that expressed TCRB transcripts were sequenced. Sequencing used immunoSEQ multiplex PCR; TCRdb keeps in-frame clones, though not all of them. In the table there are under 450,000 clones, approximately 13% of which are singletons. Sequenced material: naive CD4+ T cells from blood. The TCR sequence derives from a man aged 25-45 years in good health.

The CDR3 spells CASSLEISGHNTQYF. The CDR3 DNA follows: TGTGCCAGCAGCTTAGAGATTTCGGGCCATAATACGCAGTATTTT. J is TRBJ2-3 and V is TRBV11-2; D ambiguous. Trimming pared 0 bases from V and 7 bases from J, leaving 14 bases between. The CDR3 runs 15 residues. Germline V gene lookup returns CDR1 SGHAT and CDR2 FQNNGV.